This TCR beta chain originates from a study of control samples from healthy donors and cancer patients. Some clones are missing from TCRdb's copy, which holds only in-frame ones; the method was immunoSEQ multiplex PCR. The sample includes tens of thousands of clones, about 89% of them seen just once. Sequencing was done on a sample of PBMCs. The TCR originated in a woman between 55 and 75 years old with lung cancer.

CDR3 protein: CASSLGLAGFTDTQYF. The CDR3 region has the DNA TGTGCCAGCAGTTTGGGACTAGCGGGGTTCACAGATACGCAGTATTTT. V is TRBV27 and J is TRBJ2-3; 13 bases map to TRBD2. With V trimmed by 3 bases and J by 2 bases, 2 bases remained unmatched. This CDR3 comprises 16 residues. Germline CDR1 and CDR2: MNHEY and SMNVEV (reference sequence).